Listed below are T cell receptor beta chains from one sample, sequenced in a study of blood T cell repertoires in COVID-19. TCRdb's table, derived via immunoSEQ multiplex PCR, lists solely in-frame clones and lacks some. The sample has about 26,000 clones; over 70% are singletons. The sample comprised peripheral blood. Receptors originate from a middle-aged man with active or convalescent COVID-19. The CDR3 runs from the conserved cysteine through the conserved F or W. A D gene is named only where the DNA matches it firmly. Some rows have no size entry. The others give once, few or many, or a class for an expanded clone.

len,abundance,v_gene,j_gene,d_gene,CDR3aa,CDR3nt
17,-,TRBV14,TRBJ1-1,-,CASSQIPWRGSNTEAFF,TGTGCCAGCAGCCAAATTCCCTGGCGGGGATCGAACACTGAAGCTTTCTTT
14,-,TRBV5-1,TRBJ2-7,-,CASSSSKGLYEQYF,TGCGCCAGCAGCTCCTCCAAGGGGCTTTACGAGCAGTACTTC
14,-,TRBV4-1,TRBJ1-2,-,CASSLEGLNYGYTF,TGCGCCAGCAGCCTAGAGGGACTGAACTATGGCTACACCTTC
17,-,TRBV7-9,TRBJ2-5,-,CASSLTGWARGSETQYF,TGTGCCAGCAGCTTAACGGGTTGGGCCAGGGGATCGGAGACCCAGTACTTC
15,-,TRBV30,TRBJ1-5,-,CAWSVRGGARQPQHF,TGTGCCTGGAGTGTACGGGGAGGGGCACGCCAGCCCCAGCATTTT
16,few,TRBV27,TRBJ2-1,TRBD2,CASTPSGGSSYNEQFF,TGTGCCAGCACCCCTAGCGGGGGGAGCTCCTACAATGAGCAGTTCTTC
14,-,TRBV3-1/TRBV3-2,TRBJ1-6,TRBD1,CASSQGQGATPLHF,TGTGCCAGCAGCCAGGGACAGGGGGCAACACCCCTCCACTTT
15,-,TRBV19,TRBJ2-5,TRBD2,CASSKTSGSLETQYF,TGTGCCAGTAGTAAAACTAGCGGGAGTTTGGAGACCCAGTACTTC
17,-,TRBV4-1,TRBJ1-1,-,CASSQVVSSQGYTEAFF,TGCGCCAGCAGCCAAGTGGTGAGTTCCCAGGGATACACTGAAGCTTTCTTT
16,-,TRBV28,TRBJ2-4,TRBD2,CASSSGGLAGQNIQYF,TGTGCCAGCAGTTCCGGGGGACTAGCGGGGCAAAACATTCAGTACTTC
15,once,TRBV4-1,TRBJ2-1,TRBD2,CASSRLAGEYNEQFF,TGCGCCAGCAGCCGCCTAGCGGGGGAATACAATGAGCAGTTCTTC
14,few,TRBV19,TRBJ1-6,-,CASSAREYNSPLHF,TGTGCCAGTAGTGCCAGGGAATATAATTCACCCCTCCACTTT
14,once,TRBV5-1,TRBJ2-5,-,CASSLEGGRETQYF,TGCGCCAGCAGCTTGGAAGGGGGACGGGAGACCCAGTACTTC
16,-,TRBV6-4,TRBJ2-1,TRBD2,CASSDKLAGGRNEQFF,TGTGCCAGCAGTGACAAACTAGCGGGAGGTCGGAATGAGCAGTTCTTC
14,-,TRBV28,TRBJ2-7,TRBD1,CARAPGQGDYEQYF,TGTGCCAGGGCCCCGGGCCAGGGGGATTACGAGCAGTACTTC
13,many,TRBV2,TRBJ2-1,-,CAGKEGPNNEQFF,TGTGCCGGTAAGGAGGGCCCCAACAATGAGCAGTTCTTC
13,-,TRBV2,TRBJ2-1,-,CASSLTTYNEQFF,TGTGCCAGCAGTCTGACAACCTACAATGAGCAGTTCTTC
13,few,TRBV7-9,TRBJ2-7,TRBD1,CASTEDRRSEQYF,TGTGCCAGCACTGAGGACAGGCGCTCCGAGCAGTACTTC
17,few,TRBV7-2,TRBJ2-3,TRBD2,CASNSRGGTSSTDTQYF,TGTGCCAGCAATTCCCGGGGGGGAACCTCTAGCACAGATACGCAGTATTTT
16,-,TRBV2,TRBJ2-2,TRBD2,CASSEELAGNTGELFF,TGTGCCAGCAGTGAAGAACTAGCGGGGAACACCGGGGAGCTGTTTTTT
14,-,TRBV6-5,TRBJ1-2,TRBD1,CASNRDRSNYGYTF,TGTGCCAGCAATCGGGACAGGAGTAACTATGGCTACACCTTC
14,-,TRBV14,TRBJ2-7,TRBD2,CASSQWTSSHEQYF,TGTGCCAGCAGCCAATGGACTAGCAGCCACGAGCAGTACTTC
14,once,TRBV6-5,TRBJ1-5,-,CASRRGYGNQPQHF,TGTGCCAGCAGGCGGGGGTACGGTAATCAGCCCCAGCATTTT
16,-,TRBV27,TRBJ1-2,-,CASSLSPGHGLEGYTF,TGTGCCAGCAGTTTATCCCCGGGACACGGGTTGGAGGGCTACACCTTC
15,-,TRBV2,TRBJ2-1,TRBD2,CASSTSGGAYNEQFF,TGTGCCAGCAGTACTAGCGGGGGGGCATACAATGAGCAGTTCTTC
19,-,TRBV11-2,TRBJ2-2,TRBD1,CASSHGTGGYFANTGELFF,TGTGCCAGCAGCCACGGGACAGGGGGCTATTTCGCGAACACCGGGGAGCTGTTTTTT
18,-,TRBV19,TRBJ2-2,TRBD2,CASSIAHLAGAGTGELFF,TGTGCCAGTAGTATAGCCCACCTAGCGGGAGCCGGGACCGGGGAGCTGTTTTTT
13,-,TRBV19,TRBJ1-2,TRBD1,CASRPQGVYGYTF,TGTGCCAGTAGGCCGCAGGGGGTCTATGGCTACACCTTC
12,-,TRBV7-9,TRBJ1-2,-,CASSFGAEGYTF,TGTGCCAGCAGCTTTGGGGCGGAAGGCTACACCTTC
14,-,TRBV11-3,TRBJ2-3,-,CASSPPSGADTQYF,TGTGCCAGCAGCCCCCCGTCGGGGGCAGATACGCAGTATTTT
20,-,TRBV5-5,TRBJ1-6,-,CASSLTSPSQGFSYNSPLHF,TGTGCCAGCAGCTTGACGTCACCTTCTCAGGGGTTCTCCTATAATTCACCCCTCCACTTT
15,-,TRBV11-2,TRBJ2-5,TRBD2,CASSLRTSGGETQYF,TGTGCCAGCAGCTTGCGGACTAGCGGGGGGGAGACCCAGTACTTC
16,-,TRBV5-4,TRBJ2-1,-,CASSSPRSETLNEQFF,TGTGCCAGCAGCTCACCAAGGAGCGAGACCCTCAATGAGCAGTTCTTC
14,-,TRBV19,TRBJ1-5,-,CASSPGDSNQPQHF,TGTGCCAGTAGCCCAGGTGATAGCAATCAGCCCCAGCATTTT
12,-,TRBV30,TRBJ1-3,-,CAWRSGGNTIYF,TGTGCCTGGAGGTCAGGGGGAAACACCATATATTTT
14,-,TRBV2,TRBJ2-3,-,CASRGGEGTDTQYF,TGTGCCAGCAGGGGGGGAGAGGGGACAGATACGCAGTATTTT
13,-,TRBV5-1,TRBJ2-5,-,CASSLWRQETQYF,TGCGCCAGCAGCTTATGGCGGCAAGAGACCCAGTACTTC
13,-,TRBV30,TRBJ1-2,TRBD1,CACSRDRSYGYTF,TGTGCCTGTTCTCGGGACAGAAGTTATGGCTACACCTTC
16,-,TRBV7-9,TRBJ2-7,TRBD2,CASSLETSGALYEQYF,TGTGCCAGCAGCTTAGAAACTAGCGGGGCACTTTACGAGCAGTACTTC
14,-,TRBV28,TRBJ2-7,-,CASRGHLYGYEQYF,TGTGCCAGCAGAGGACACCTTTACGGCTACGAGCAGTACTTC
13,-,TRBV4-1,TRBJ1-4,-,CASSVVIGEKLFF,TGCGCCAGCAGCGTAGTGATCGGGGAAAAACTGTTTTTT
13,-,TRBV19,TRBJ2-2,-,CASSIDRAGELFF,TGTGCCAGTAGTATAGATCGGGCCGGGGAGCTGTTTTTT
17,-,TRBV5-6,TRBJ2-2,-,CASSLIGWAANTGELFF,TGTGCCAGCAGCCTTATTGGCTGGGCTGCGAACACCGGGGAGCTGTTTTTT
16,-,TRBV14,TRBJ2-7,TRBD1,CASSRDPGTEIYEQYF,TGTGCCAGCAGCCGCGATCCGGGGACAGAGATCTACGAGCAGTACTTC
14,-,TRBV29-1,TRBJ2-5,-,CSVEGYRGVATQYF,TGCAGCGTTGAAGGTTATCGGGGAGTGGCGACCCAGTACTTC
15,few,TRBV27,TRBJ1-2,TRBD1,CASSFRQGSLYGYTF,TGTGCCAGCAGTTTTCGACAGGGGAGTCTCTATGGCTACACCTTC
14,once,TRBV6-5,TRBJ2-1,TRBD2,CASNYRRGGNEQFF,TGTGCCAGCAATTACAGGCGGGGGGGAAATGAGCAGTTCTTC
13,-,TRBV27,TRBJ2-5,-,CASSLSAIGTQYF,TGTGCCAGCAGTTTATCTGCCATCGGGACCCAGTACTTC
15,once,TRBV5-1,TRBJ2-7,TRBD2,CASSPGTSGNAEQYF,TGCGCCAGCAGCCCTGGGACTAGCGGAAATGCCGAGCAGTACTTC
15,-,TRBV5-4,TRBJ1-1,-,CASSLGQGFGTEAFF,TGTGCCAGCAGCTTGGGTCAGGGTTTTGGCACTGAAGCTTTCTTT
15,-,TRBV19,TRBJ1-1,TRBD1,CASSRGTVMNTEAFF,TGTGCCAGTAGTCGCGGGACAGTCATGAACACTGAAGCTTTCTTT
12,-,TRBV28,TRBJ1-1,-,CASTGSYTEAFF,TGTGCCAGCACAGGGTCCTACACTGAAGCTTTCTTT
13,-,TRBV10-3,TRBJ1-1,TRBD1,CAIGDRSNTEAFF,TGTGCCATCGGGGACAGGTCGAACACTGAAGCTTTCTTT
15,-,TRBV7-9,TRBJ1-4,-,CASSLGSGDNEKLFF,TGTGCCAGCAGCTTAGGCTCGGGGGACAATGAAAAACTGTTTTTT
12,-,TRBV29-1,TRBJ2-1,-,CSVGSGSGEQFF,TGCAGCGTTGGTTCCGGGTCTGGTGAGCAGTTCTTC
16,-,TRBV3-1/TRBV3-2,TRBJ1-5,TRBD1,CASSDGQGESNQPQHF,TGTGCCAGCAGTGACGGACAGGGAGAAAGCAATCAGCCCCAGCATTTT
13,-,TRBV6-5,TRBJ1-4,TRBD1,CASRGGDNEKLFF,TGTGCCAGCAGAGGGGGCGATAATGAAAAACTGTTTTTT